The 19 T cell receptor beta chains presented below share a single source sample, sequenced in a study of T-cell reconstitution after alpha-beta-depleted transplantation in children. Unique molecular identifiers were used in preparing the TCRbeta library. TCRdb re-analysed the PCR reads in MiXCR, keeping a single row per CDR3 protein. The sample records 490,000 or so distinct CDR3 sequences, around 13% being singletons. The sequencing here drew on PBMCs from the stem cell graft donor, taken from the stem cell graft. Receptors were obtained from a human donor who donated a stem cell graft to a child with combined immunodeficiency.

There are many counts of this clonotype. The rearrangement joins TRBV10-3 to TRBJ2-7; TRBD1 matches 8 bases. Germline V lookup: CDR1 ENHRY, CDR2 SYGVKD. V shed 6 bases and J 2 bases; nucleotides not matched to a gene: 6. CDR3 size: 14 residues. CDR3 sequence reads: CAIRRTGSTYEQYF. The CDR3 DNA sequence: TGTGCCATCAGGAGGACAGGGTCAACCTACGAGCAGTACTTC.

This clonotype has just a few counts. CDR3 amino acids: CASSQVATSRASTDTQYF. CDR3 sequence (DNA): TGTGCCAGCAGCCAAGTTGCTACCTCTCGGGCCAGCACAGATACGCAGTATTTT. The V gene is TRBV4-2, the J gene TRBJ2-3; no clear D gene. Looked up from germline, CDR1 is LGHNA and CDR2 is YNFKEQ. Trimming shortened V by 1 base and J by 0 bases, and 17 bases separated the two germline ends. The CDR3 covers 18 residues.

This clonotype was seen a handful of times. The chain couples TRBV21-1 to TRBJ2-7; the DNA was not compared with TRBD2, the D call given in the table. TRBV21-1 is an annotated pseudogene. The CDR3 spans 17 residues. CDR3 nucleotides: TGTGCCAGCACCACCCGGACTAGCCCCAACGTTGAGCACGAGCAGTACTTC. This sequence encodes CASTTRTSPNVEHEQYF.

This clonotype was counted between two and nine times. V is TRBV7-2 and J is TRBJ2-2; weak D call: TRBD1 (6 bases). Trimming left V 2 bases short and J 6 bases short, with 13 bases between. The CDR3 length is 15 residues. Germline V gene lookup returns CDR1 SGHTA and CDR2 FQGNSA. The CDR3 spells CASSLTGKEAGELFF. The CDR3, as DNA: TGTGCCAGCAGCTTAACAGGGAAAGAGGCCGGGGAGCTGTTTTTT.

The chain has TRBV12-3 or TRBV12-4 and TRBJ2-7; D perhaps matches TRBD2 (6 bases). This CDR3 spans 15 amino acids. The V end lost 3 bases, the J end lost 2 bases, and 14 bases lay between the germline ends. CDR3 amino acids: CASSLGTPGAYEQYF. The CDR3 DNA is TGTGCCAGCAGTTTGGGGACTCCCGGGGCCTACGAGCAGTACTTC.

The rearrangement uses TRBV11-1 and TRBJ1-5; TRBD1 aligns across 10 bases. This CDR3 comprises 19 residues. V gave up 4 bases and J gave up 1 base; unmatched junction bases: 13. The germline V gene encodes CDR1 SGHAT and CDR2 FQDESV (reference sequence). The CDR3 sequence is CASSSSRTGGSLSNQPQHF. CDR3 coding DNA: TGTGCCAGCAGCTCTAGCCGGACAGGGGGAAGTTTGAGCAATCAGCCCCAGCATTTT.

This rearrangement joins TRBV7-2 to TRBJ1-5; D perhaps matches TRBD1 (6 bases). Deletions cut 5 bases from V and 1 base from J, with 18 bases between. The CDR3 spans 17 residues. CDR1 is SGHTA and CDR2 is FQGNSA in the germline V gene. For the CDR3, the DNA is TGTGCCAGCAGCCCCAGGGGCTGGCTAGGGAGCAATCAGCCCCAGCATTTT. Translation: CASSPRGWLGSNQPQHF. Based on the CDR3 plus reference TRBV7-2 and TRBJ1-5, the full variable domain is GAGVSQSPSNKVTEKGKDVELRCDPISGHTALYWYRQSLGQGLEFLIYFQGNSAPDKSGLPSDRFSAERTGGSVSTLTIQRTQQEDSAVYLCASSPRGWLGSNQPQHFGDGTRLSIL.

The rearrangement links TRBV10-3 to TRBJ2-1, with TRBD2 matching over 12 bases. Germline lookup yields CDR1 ENHRY and CDR2 SYGVKD. The CDR3 covers 19 residues. With V trimmed by 5 bases and J by 1 base, 12 bases remained unmatched. CDR3 coding DNA: TGTGCCATCAGTAATCGACTAGCGGGAGTAGAAGGGTCCTACAATGAGCAGTTCTTC. Encoded protein: CAISNRLAGVEGSYNEQFF.

In this sample, this clonotype turned up a few times. The CDR3 bases are TGCAGTGCCCCACCCGCGGGAAGCACAGATACGCAGTATTTT. Translating gives CSAPPAGSTDTQYF. V gene TRBV20-1 combines with J gene TRBJ2-3; possible D gene TRBD2, 6 bases. This CDR3 region has 14 residues. The V end lost 6 bases, the J end lost 0 bases, and 13 bases lay between the germline ends. Germline CDR1 and CDR2: DFQATT and SNEGSKA (reference sequence).

This clonotype was picked up a small number of times. The V call is TRBV5-1, the J call TRBJ2-5, with 10 bases lining up with TRBD1. V lost 1 base and J lost 5; bases outside the gene matches: 5. This CDR3 has 15 amino acids. CDR1 is SGHRS, CDR2 YFSETQ, per germline. For the CDR3, the DNA is TGCGCCAGCAGCTTGACCGGGACAGGGGACGAGACCCAGTACTTC. Residues: CASSLTGTGDETQYF. The complete variable domain, with remaining parts taken from reference TRBV5-1 and TRBJ2-5, reads KAGVTQTPRYLIKTRGQQVTLSCSPISGHRSVSWYQQTPGQGLQFLFEYFSETQRNKGNFPGRFSGRQFSNSRSEMNVSTLELGDSALYLCASSLTGTGDETQYFGPGTRLLVL.

This clonotype has a handful of counts. The chain is built from TRBV20-1 and TRBJ2-3; TRBD2 might be the D (6 bases). Germline CDR1 and CDR2: DFQATT and SNEGSKA (reference sequence). The CDR3 is 13 amino acids. The germline V and J ends were trimmed by 3 bases and 1 base, with 8 bases remaining between them. CDR3 bases: TGCAGTGCTAGCGGGGGACGCACAGATACGCAGTATTTT. Translation gives CSASGGRTDTQYF.

This clonotype was seen more than once but under ten times. The chain recombines TRBV7-9 with TRBJ2-7; possibly TRBD1 for D (6 bases). V lost 1 base, J lost 2 bases, and 12 bases lay in between. Germline CDR1 is SEHNR and CDR2 is FQNEAQ (reference sequence). The CDR3 has 15 residues. Here the CDR3 DNA reads TGTGCCAGCAGCTTAGGGGCAGGGGAAGCCTACGAGCAGTACTTC. It codes for CASSLGAGEAYEQYF.

This clonotype was counted a few times. The V gene is TRBV5-1, the J gene TRBJ1-2; D not certain. The CDR3 runs 12 residues. V lost 0 bases and J 8 bases, leaving 8 bases between the germline ends. The germline V gene has CDR1 SGHRS and CDR2 YFSETQ. CDR3 sequence reads: CASSLERVGYTF. The CDR3 nucleotides read TGCGCCAGCAGCTTGGAACGTGTAGGCTACACCTTC. Using reference TRBV5-1 and TRBJ1-2 for the parts outside the CDR3, the full variable domain is KAGVTQTPRYLIKTRGQQVTLSCSPISGHRSVSWYQQTPGQGLQFLFEYFSETQRNKGNFPGRFSGRQFSNSRSEMNVSTLELGDSALYLCASSLERVGYTFGSGTRLTVV.

The DNA of the CDR3 is TGTGCCAGCAGGGGGGTCAGGCGGGAGACCCAGTACTTC. Its protein product is CASRGVRRETQYF. The gene calls are TRBV2 and TRBJ2-5, with D perhaps TRBD1 or TRBD2 (5 bases each). Trimming removed 6 bases at V and 5 bases at J, with 13 bases between. The CDR3 loop spans 13 amino acids. The germline CDR1 and CDR2 sequences are SNHLY and FYNNEI.

Notes on this clonotype: A clone one base away is much larger, so this may be a read error. The rearrangement joins TRBV12-3 or TRBV12-4 to TRBJ2-2; D uncertain. The CDR3 extends over 15 amino acids. Trimming pared 3 bases from V and 1 base from J, leaving 9 bases between. The CDR3 DNA is TGTGCCAGCAGTTTGCGTCTAGAGAACACCGGGGAGCTGTTTTTT. Translation gives CASSLRLENTGELFF.

The chain carries TRBV29-1 and TRBJ1-1, with a weak D call TRBD1 (6 bases). Germline V gene lookup returns CDR1 SQVTM and CDR2 ANQGSEA. This CDR3 has 12 residues. Trimming took off 6 bases at V and 2 bases at J, with 10 bases between the two ends. CDR3 loop: CSVSGANTEAFF. The CDR3, as DNA: TGCAGCGTCTCGGGGGCCAACACTGAAGCTTTCTTT.

The sample holds a few counts of this clonotype. This sequence joins TRBV29-1 and TRBJ1-1; 7 bases align to TRBD1. With V trimmed by 7 bases and J by 0 bases, 8 bases remained unmatched. The CDR3 totals 14 residues. Germline CDR1 and CDR2: SQVTM and ANQGSEA. CDR3 sequence (DNA): TGCAGCGCCCGAAACAGGGGCCTGAACACTGAAGCTTTCTTT. This sequence encodes CSARNRGLNTEAFF. The complete variable domain, with remaining parts taken from reference TRBV29-1 and TRBJ1-1, reads SAVISQKPSRDICQRGTSLTIQCQVDSQVTMMFWYRQQPGQSLTLIATANQGSEATYESGFVIDKFPISRPNLTFSTLTVSNMSPEDSSIYLCSARNRGLNTEAFFGQGTRLTVV.

The genes are TRBV29-1 and TRBJ2-5; 8 positions agree with TRBD1. With V trimmed by 6 bases and J by 1 base, 7 bases remained unmatched. The CDR3 is 14 residues long. CDR1 and CDR2 (germline): SQVTM, ANQGSEA. The CDR3 protein is CSVMTGVVQETQYF. CDR3 DNA sequence: TGCAGCGTGATGACAGGGGTCGTCCAAGAGACCCAGTACTTC.

V gene TRBV12-3 or TRBV12-4 combines with J gene TRBJ2-1; TRBD2 aligns across 9 bases. The V gene end was trimmed by 2 bases and the J gene end by 6 bases; junction bases not matched to a gene: 5. CDR3 length equals 15 residues. The DNA of the CDR3 is TGTGCCAGCAGTTTACCAGCGGGGGGACTCAATGAGCAGTTCTTC. It specifies CASSLPAGGLNEQFF.